This T cell receptor beta chain comes out of a study of cytomegalovirus exposure and HLA in healthy donors. Whole-study context: An early release of data contained 75 million to 90 million unique TCRs, which came from HLA-typed donors.

Amplification used 60 Vbeta primers and 13 Jbeta primers. Sequenced by immunoSEQ multiplex PCR; TCRdb stores in-frame clones only, minus some. The repertoire holds 100,000 or so clones, about 77% seen once, with more than 3% in the top ten. Whole-study results and caveats: TCR beta chains numbering more than 150 were designated cytomegalovirus-associated. Reportedly, fewer N-insertions than the approximately 690-donor mean appeared in an Asian-associated ancestry cluster in a later analysis. According to reports, the classifier identified cytomegalovirus status with high specificity and sensitivity.

Germline V gene lookup returns CDR1 SGDLS and CDR2 YYNGEE. The CDR3 totals 13 residues. The ends lost 3 bases at V and 8 bases at J; junction bases unmatched: 5. Of note for this clone: What it recognizes is unknown.

Input material: PBMCs. The receptor was derived from a woman between 45 and 65 years old in good health and CMV-seropositive. V is TRBV9 and J is TRBJ1-1, with 9 nucleotides matching TRBD1. CDR3 loop: CASSARGTGEAFF. In DNA form, the CDR3 reads TGTGCCAGCAGCGCGCGGGGGACAGGGGAAGCTTTCTTT.